The rows below give T cell receptor beta chains drawn from one sample of a study of shared clonotypes between healthy human individuals. Sequencing was performed with immunoSEQ multiplex PCR; in TCRdb, only in-frame clones are kept and a portion is missing. This table has roughly 2.1 million clones, approximately 94% appearing once. Sequenced sample: naive CD8+ T cells from PBMCs. These receptors all come from a young man in good health. Some clones in this sample may be carry-over from other donors' samples. Each CDR3 is given with its conserved first and last residue. A D gene is named only where the DNA matches it firmly. Size is stated for part of the rows, as once, few or many counts, or as a class when the clone is expanded.

J	D	V	size	CDR3	DNA
TRBJ1-2	-	TRBV27	-	CASSFGQDYGYTF	TGTGCCAGCAGTTTCGGGCAGGACTATGGCTACACCTTC
TRBJ2-7	-	TRBV4-1	-	CASSHAGASYEQYF	TGCGCCAGCAGCCACGCCGGGGCATCCTACGAGCAGTACTTC
TRBJ2-7	-	TRBV6-5	-	CASREPGGHEQYF	TGTGCCAGCAGGGAACCGGGCGGGCACGAGCAGTACTTC
TRBJ2-1	-	TRBV11-2	once	CASSLVTVGGYNEQFF	TGTGCCAGCAGCTTAGTAACGGTTGGGGGGTACAATGAGCAGTTCTTC
TRBJ2-1	-	TRBV7-9	once	CASSLGPTAEQFF	TGTGCCAGCAGCCTTGGGCCGACCGCTGAGCAGTTCTTC
TRBJ1-3	-	TRBV5-6	once	CASSWGRDWNTIYF	TGTGCCAGCAGCTGGGGGCGTGATTGGAACACCATATATTTT
TRBJ2-7	-	TRBV27	once	CASKLGAGIHEQYF	TGTGCCAGCAAACTTGGTGCCGGAATCCACGAGCAGTACTTC
TRBJ2-7	TRBD1	TRBV19	-	CASGRTGQGYEQYF	TGTGCCAGTGGGCGGACAGGACAGGGGTACGAGCAGTACTTC
TRBJ2-2	-	TRBV27	-	CASSLYLETGELFF	TGTGCCAGCAGTTTATACCTGGAGACCGGGGAGCTGTTTTTT
TRBJ2-7	TRBD2	TRBV27	-	CASSPGGASYEQYF	TGTGCCAGCAGTCCGGGGGGTGCTTCCTACGAGCAGTACTTC
TRBJ1-4	TRBD1	TRBV7-9	-	CASSSRGQNEKLFF	TGTGCCAGCAGCTCGAGGGGGCAAAACGAAAAACTGTTTTTT
TRBJ2-7	TRBD2	TRBV30	-	CAWSLSSGGYEQYF	TGTGCCTGGAGCCTCTCTAGCGGGGGCTACGAGCAGTACTTC
TRBJ1-2	-	TRBV27	-	CASSLSRTNYGYTF	TGTGCCAGCAGTTTATCGAGGACTAACTATGGCTACACCTTC
TRBJ1-1	-	TRBV6-6	-	CASSYSSYTTEAFF	TGTGCCAGCAGTTACTCTTCGTACACCACTGAAGCTTTCTTT
TRBJ2-7	TRBD2	TRBV7-9	-	CASSLQTSDWPYEQYF	TGTGCCAGCAGCTTACAGACTAGCGACTGGCCCTACGAGCAGTACTTC
TRBJ2-7	-	TRBV21-1	-	CASSKAGSGRSEEQYF	TGTGCCAGCAGCAAAGCCGGTAGCGGGAGGTCGGAAGAGCAGTACTTC
TRBJ2-7	-	TRBV19	-	CASNPPDSYEQYF	TGTGCCAGTAACCCCCCGGACAGCTACGAGCAGTACTTC
TRBJ1-1	-	TRBV6-1	-	CASSERTGRNTEAFF	TGTGCCAGCAGTGAGCGGACGGGCCGGAACACTGAAGCTTTCTTT
TRBJ2-1	TRBD2	TRBV29-1	-	CSVGLAENNEQFF	TGCAGCGTTGGACTAGCGGAGAACAATGAGCAGTTCTTC
TRBJ2-1	TRBD2	TRBV7-9	once	CASSSAGVVHNEQFF	TGTGCCAGCAGCTCAGCGGGAGTCGTCCACAATGAGCAGTTCTTC
TRBJ1-3	-	TRBV7-9	-	CASSLDGDGNTIYF	TGTGCCAGCAGCTTAGATGGAGATGGAAACACCATATATTTT
TRBJ2-1	TRBD2	TRBV11-2	-	CASSWDLAGGPKVEQFF	TGTGCCAGCAGCTGGGATCTGGCGGGAGGGCCCAAAGTTGAGCAGTTCTTC
TRBJ2-1	-	TRBV14	-	CASTHREYNEQFF	TGTGCCAGCACCCACCGGGAGTACAATGAGCAGTTCTTC
TRBJ2-3	TRBD1	TRBV9	-	CASSTGDSTDTQYF	TGTGCCAGCAGTACAGGGGATAGCACAGATACGCAGTATTTT
TRBJ2-7	-	TRBV2	-	CASSVRPNFSYEQYF	TGTGCCAGCAGTGTTAGGCCGAATTTCTCCTACGAGCAGTACTTC
TRBJ2-7	TRBD1	TRBV9	-	CASSPTGGTYEQYF	TGTGCCAGCAGCCCGACAGGGGGGACCTACGAGCAGTACTTC